This TCR beta chain stems from a study of CD8+ T cells in alopecia areata. Study findings and constraints: Scalp samples also yield sequences from resident alphabeta T cells of normal skin. Normal scalp showed lower clonality than lesional scalp, especially alopecia totalis/universalis. Unlike in mice, where it was clearer, TCR sharing across patients was less clear, possibly HLA-related.

The CDR3 totals 14 residues. Germline CDR1 reads MDHEN; CDR2 reads SYDVKM. V was pared by 2 bases and J by 5 bases, with 12 bases between. Sequencing relied on a cDNA template that was reverse transcribed from extracted RNA. Data came from immunoSEQ multiplex PCR; TCRdb stores just in-frame clones and leaves some out. Here the sample spans around 100,000 clones, around three fifths being singletons. Worth noting for this clone: The antigen remains unidentified.

Sequencing used CD4+ T cells sorted from blood. The TCR comes from a human donor in good health. This rearrangement joins TRBV28 to TRBJ2-5; D might be TRBD1 (6 bases). The CDR3 DNA sequence: TGTGCCAGCAGTTTAGCCGGGACAAGGGAGACCCAGTACTTC. It is translated as CASSLAGTRETQYF.